One sample yielded the 21 T cell receptor beta chains listed below, sequenced in a study of blood T cell repertoires in COVID-19. Method: immunoSEQ multiplex PCR; TCRdb's copy keeps in-frame clones and lacks some. Here the sample spans 200,000 or so clones, approximately 84% being singletons. Sequencing was performed on peripheral blood. These receptors came from a man aged 45-60 years with acute or convalescent COVID-19.

The V call is TRBV4-1, the J call TRBJ1-1, with D perhaps TRBD1 (6 bases). Trimming took off 6 bases at V and 1 base at J, with 15 bases between the two ends. CDR1 and CDR2 from the germline V gene are MGHRA and YSYEKL. This CDR3 has 15 amino acids. The CDR3: CASRLPGAKNTEAFF. CDR3 nucleotide sequence: TGCGCCAGCAGACTACCAGGGGCCAAGAACACTGAAGCTTTCTTT.

The rearrangement links TRBV7-2 to TRBJ2-5, with TRBD1 matching over 9 bases. The CDR3 covers 16 residues. Germline V gene lookup returns CDR1 SGHTA and CDR2 FQGNSA. The ends lost 4 bases at V and 6 bases at J; junction bases unmatched: 12. The CDR3: CASSSSPGQGRKTQYF. As DNA, the CDR3 is TGTGCCAGCAGCTCCTCCCCGGGACAGGGTAGGAAGACCCAGTACTTC.

The genes are TRBV5-1 and TRBJ1-6; 8 nucleotides line up with TRBD1. This CDR3 has 13 residues. V was clipped by 7 bases and J by 10 bases; unmatched bases: 7. Germline CDR1 reads SGHRS; CDR2 reads YFSETQ. Here the CDR3 reads CASQSDRGSPLHF. The DNA of the CDR3 is TGCGCCAGCCAATCCGACAGGGGCTCACCCCTCCACTTT.

V is TRBV5-1 and J is TRBJ2-7; D gene unclear. The V end was cut by 3 bases, the J end by 0 bases, with 7 bases between. The CDR3 runs to 13 residues. Germline V gives CDR1 SGHRS, CDR2 YFSETQ. The CDR3 region is CASSWAGSYEQYF. CDR3 DNA sequence: TGCGCCAGCAGCTGGGCCGGCTCCTACGAGCAGTACTTC.

The chain carries TRBV4-1 and TRBJ2-7; maybe TRBD2 (6 bases). CDR3 length equals 16 residues. V gave up 0 bases and J gave up 3 bases, with 15 bases separating them. Germline assignment: CDR1 MGHRA and CDR2 YSYEKL. CDR3 in amino acids: CASSQEGLGRDYEQYF. The DNA of the CDR3 is TGCGCCAGCAGCCAAGAGGGACTGGGCAGGGACTACGAGCAGTACTTC.

This chain connects TRBV29-1 to TRBJ2-7; 8 positions match TRBD2. This CDR3 has 13 amino acids. The ends lost 7 bases at V and 7 bases at J; junction bases unmatched: 12. The germline V gene encodes CDR1 SQVTM and CDR2 ANQGSEA. The CDR3 is CSAVGLAPGEQYF. CDR3 nucleotide sequence: TGCAGCGCTGTCGGACTAGCTCCGGGGGAGCAGTACTTC.

The V gene is TRBV18, the J gene TRBJ1-1; possible D gene TRBD1, 6 bases. V was shortened by 1 base and J by 1 base, with 13 bases between the two germline ends. Looked up from germline, CDR1 is KGHSH and CDR2 is LQKENI. The CDR3 consists of 16 residues. The CDR3 reads CASSPLGAEGNTEAFF. The CDR3 nucleotides read TGTGCCAGCTCACCACTGGGGGCCGAGGGGAACACTGAAGCTTTCTTT.

CDR3 in DNA: TGTGCCAGCAGCCATGGGGCTTACCCACCCTACGAGCAGTACTTC. Translating it yields CASSHGAYPPYEQYF. The chain couples TRBV7-8 to TRBJ2-7; D might be TRBD1 (5 bases). There are 15 residues in the CDR3. Germline V CDR1 and CDR2: SGHVS, FQNEAQ. Trimming stripped 5 bases from V and 2 bases from J, with 16 bases between. Complete variable domain (other parts from reference TRBV7-8 and TRBJ2-7): GAGVSQSPRYKVAKRGQDVALRCDPISGHVSLFWYQQALGQGPEFLTYFQNEAQLDKSGLPSDRFFAERPEGSVSTLKIQRTQQEDSAVYLCASSHGAYPPYEQYFGPGTRLTVT.

This clone was seen only once. The chain employs TRBV12-3 or TRBV12-4 and TRBJ1-2; D unresolved. Trimming left V 1 base short and J 10 bases short, with 10 bases between. This CDR3 is built from 12 residues. The DNA of the CDR3 is TGTGCCAGCAGTTTAGTCGGGTTCTTCTACACCTTC. Translating gives CASSLVGFFYTF.

The chain uses TRBV5-1 and TRBJ1-6, with 8 bases identical to TRBD1. There are 14 residues in the CDR3. V dropped 4 bases and J dropped 11; count of bases not matched to a gene: 8. Looked up from germline, CDR1 is SGHRS and CDR2 is YFSETQ. The CDR3 region is CASSPGQGPAPLHF. The CDR3 DNA follows: TGCGCCAGCAGCCCTGGACAGGGACCGGCACCCCTCCACTTT.

V usage is TRBV19 and J usage is TRBJ1-1; no definite D call. The germline V gene has CDR1 LNHDA and CDR2 SQIVND (reference sequence). CDR3 length: 12 amino acids. V lost 5 bases and J 5 bases, leaving 9 bases between the germline ends. The CDR3 protein is CASSWGGTEAFF. The CDR3 nucleotides are TGTGCCAGTAGTTGGGGAGGAACTGAAGCTTTCTTT.

Only a few counts were recorded for this clone. The chain employs TRBV6-5 and TRBJ1-2, with 7 bases matching TRBD1. Trimming removed 2 bases from V and 2 bases from J; junction bases left unmatched: 8. The germline V gene encodes CDR1 MNHEY and CDR2 SVGAGI. This CDR3 has 16 amino acids. CDR3 residues: CASSYTQTGPNYGYTF. The CDR3 nucleotides are TGTGCCAGCAGTTACACACAGACAGGGCCCAACTATGGCTACACCTTC.

This chain links TRBV10-3 with TRBJ1-5; D gene ambiguous. Trimming took off 6 bases at V and 4 bases at J, with 10 bases between the two ends. Germline V CDR1 and CDR2: ENHRY, SYGVKD. The CDR3 length is 13 residues. CDR3 amino acids: CAISRSTNQPQHF. The CDR3 DNA reads as TGTGCCATCAGCCGTAGCACAAATCAGCCCCAGCATTTT.

The rearrangement links TRBV30 to TRBJ1-4; weak D call: TRBD1 (6 bases). The germline V gene has CDR1 GTSNPN and CDR2 SVGIG (reference sequence). The CDR3 totals 17 residues. Trimming cost V 2 bases and J 0 bases, with 16 bases left between them. The CDR3 sequence: CAWSRPGHLATNEKLFF. In DNA, the CDR3 is TGTGCCTGGAGTCGACCGGGACACCTTGCAACTAATGAAAAACTGTTTTTT.

V is TRBV5-1 and J is TRBJ1-1, with D hard to call. Deletions cut 0 bases from V and 1 base from J, with 10 bases between. Germline CDR1 and CDR2: SGHRS and YFSETQ. The CDR3 extends over 15 amino acids. The CDR3 sequence: CASSLAVTGNTEAFF. As DNA, the CDR3 is TGCGCCAGCAGCTTGGCCGTGACGGGGAACACTGAAGCTTTCTTT.

As regards this clone: The identical CDR3 is also encoded by other nucleotide sequences in the sample. The chain uses TRBV20-1 and TRBJ1-2, with D perhaps TRBD1 (5 bases). CDR1 is DFQATT, CDR2 SNEGSKA, per germline (reference sequence). CDR3 length: 11 residues. Deletions cut 6 bases from V and 4 bases from J, with 9 bases between. The CDR3 loop reads CSAWGGYGYTF. In DNA form, the CDR3 reads TGCAGTGCCTGGGGGGGCTATGGCTACACCTTC.

The chain couples TRBV7-9 to TRBJ2-1; a weak D match, TRBD2 (5 bases). Germline loops: CDR1 SEHNR, CDR2 FQNEAQ (reference sequence). The ends were cut back, 5 bases at V and 5 bases at J, with 13 bases in the middle. The CDR3 contains 14 residues. CDR3 loop: CASSRWTVDNEQFF. CDR3 in DNA: TGTGCCAGCAGCCGTTGGACTGTTGACAATGAGCAGTTCTTC.

The V call is TRBV11-2, the J call TRBJ1-1; no reliable D call. Germline CDR1 reads SGHAT; CDR2 reads FQNNGV. The CDR3 has 14 amino acids. V was trimmed by 3 bases and J by 2 bases, leaving 10 bases between them. DNA for the CDR3: TGTGCCAGCAGCTTCTTCACGGGTAACACTGAAGCTTTCTTT. Protein: CASSFFTGNTEAFF. Full variable domain (rest looked up from reference TRBV11-2 and TRBJ1-1): EAGVAQSPRYKIIEKRQSVAFWCNPISGHATLYWYQQILGQGPKLLIQFQNNGVVDDSQLPKDRFSAERLKGVDSTLKIQPAKLEDSAVYLCASSFFTGNTEAFFGQGTRLTVV.

V gene TRBV12-3 or TRBV12-4 combines with J gene TRBJ1-5; D is uncertain. This CDR3 is 13 amino acids long. V shed 3 bases and J shed 6 bases, with 9 bases lying between them. The CDR3 loop reads CASSLLGSQPQHF. The CDR3 DNA sequence: TGTGCCAGCAGTTTGTTGGGGAGTCAGCCCCAGCATTTT.

The genes are TRBV12-5 and TRBJ1-1; the match to TRBD1 covers 7 bases. With V trimmed by 0 bases and J by 1 base, 5 bases remained unmatched. The CDR3 runs to 16 residues. CDR1 is LGHNT, CDR2 FRNRAP, per germline. DNA of the CDR3: TGTGCTAGTGGTTTGGTACAGGGGTCTAAGAACACTGAAGCTTTCTTT. It encodes CASGLVQGSKNTEAFF.

CDR3 nucleotide sequence: TGTGCCAGCAGCCTCCTTCAGGATACTGAAGCTTTCTTT. This translates into CASSLLQDTEAFF. The genes are TRBV3-1 (or the pseudogene TRBV3-2) and TRBJ1-1, with D hard to call. CDR3 size: 13 residues. With 4 bases removed from V and 5 bases from J, the gap between germline ends came to 11 bases. Germline lookup yields CDR1 LGHDT and CDR2 YNNKEL (reference sequence).